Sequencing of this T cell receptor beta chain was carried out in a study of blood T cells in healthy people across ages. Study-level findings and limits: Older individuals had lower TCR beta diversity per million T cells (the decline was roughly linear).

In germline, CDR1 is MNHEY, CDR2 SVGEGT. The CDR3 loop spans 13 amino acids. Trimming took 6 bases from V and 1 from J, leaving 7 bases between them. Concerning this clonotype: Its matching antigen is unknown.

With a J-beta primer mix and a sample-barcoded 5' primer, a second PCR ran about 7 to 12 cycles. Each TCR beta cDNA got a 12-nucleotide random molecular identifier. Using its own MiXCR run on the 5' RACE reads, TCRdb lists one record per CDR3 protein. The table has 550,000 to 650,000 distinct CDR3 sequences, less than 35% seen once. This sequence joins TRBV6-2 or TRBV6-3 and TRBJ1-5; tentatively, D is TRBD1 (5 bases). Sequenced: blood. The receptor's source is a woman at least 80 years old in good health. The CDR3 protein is CASRGPSNQPQHF. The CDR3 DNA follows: TGTGCCAGCAGGGGGCCGAGCAATCAGCCCCAGCATTTT.